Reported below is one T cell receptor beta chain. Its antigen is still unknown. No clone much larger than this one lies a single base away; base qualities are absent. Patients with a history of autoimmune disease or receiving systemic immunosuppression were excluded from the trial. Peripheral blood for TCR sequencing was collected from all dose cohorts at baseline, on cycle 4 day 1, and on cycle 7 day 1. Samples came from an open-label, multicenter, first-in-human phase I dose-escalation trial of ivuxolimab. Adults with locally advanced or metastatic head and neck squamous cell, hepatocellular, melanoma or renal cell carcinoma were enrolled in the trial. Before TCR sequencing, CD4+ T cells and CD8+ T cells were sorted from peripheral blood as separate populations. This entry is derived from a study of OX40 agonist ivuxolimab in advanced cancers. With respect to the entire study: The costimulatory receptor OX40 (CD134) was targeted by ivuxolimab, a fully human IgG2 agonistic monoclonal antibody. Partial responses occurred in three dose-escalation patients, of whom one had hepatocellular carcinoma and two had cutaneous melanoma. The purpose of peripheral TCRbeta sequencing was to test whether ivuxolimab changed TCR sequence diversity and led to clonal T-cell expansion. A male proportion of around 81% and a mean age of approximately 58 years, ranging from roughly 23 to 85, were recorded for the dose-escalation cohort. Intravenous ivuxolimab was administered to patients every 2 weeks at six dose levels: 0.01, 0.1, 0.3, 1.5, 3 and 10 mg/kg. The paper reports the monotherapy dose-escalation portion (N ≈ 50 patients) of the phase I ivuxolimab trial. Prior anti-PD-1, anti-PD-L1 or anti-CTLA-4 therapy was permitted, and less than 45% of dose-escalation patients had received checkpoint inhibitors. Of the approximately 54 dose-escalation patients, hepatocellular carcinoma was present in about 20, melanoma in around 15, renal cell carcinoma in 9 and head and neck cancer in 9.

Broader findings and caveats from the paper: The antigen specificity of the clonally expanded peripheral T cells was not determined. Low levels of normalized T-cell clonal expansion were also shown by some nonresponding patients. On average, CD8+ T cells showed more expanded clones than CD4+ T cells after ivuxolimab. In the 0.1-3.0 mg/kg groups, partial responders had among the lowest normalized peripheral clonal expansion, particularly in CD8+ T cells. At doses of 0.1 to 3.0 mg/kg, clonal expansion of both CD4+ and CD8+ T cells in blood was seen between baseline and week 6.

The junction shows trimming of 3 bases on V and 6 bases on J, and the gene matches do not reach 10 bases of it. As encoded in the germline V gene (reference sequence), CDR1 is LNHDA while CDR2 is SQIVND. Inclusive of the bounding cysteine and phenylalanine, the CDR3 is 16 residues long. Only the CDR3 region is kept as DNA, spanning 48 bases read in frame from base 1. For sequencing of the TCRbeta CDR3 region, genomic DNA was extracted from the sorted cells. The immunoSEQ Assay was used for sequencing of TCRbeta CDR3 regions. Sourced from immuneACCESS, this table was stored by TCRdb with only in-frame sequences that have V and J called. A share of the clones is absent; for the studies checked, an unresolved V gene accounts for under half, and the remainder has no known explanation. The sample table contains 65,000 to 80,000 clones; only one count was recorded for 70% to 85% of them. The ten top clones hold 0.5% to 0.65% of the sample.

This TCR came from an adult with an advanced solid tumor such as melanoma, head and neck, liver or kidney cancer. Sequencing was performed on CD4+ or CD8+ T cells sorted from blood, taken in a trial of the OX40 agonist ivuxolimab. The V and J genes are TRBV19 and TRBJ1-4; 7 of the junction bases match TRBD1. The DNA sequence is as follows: TGTGCCAGTAGTATCTCTTCAGGGGGAAGGGATGAAAAACTGTTTTTT. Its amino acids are CASSISSGGRDEKLFF.